This TCR beta chain was retrieved from a study of blood T cell repertoires in COVID-19. Study details: Both acute and convalescent COVID-19 samples were obtained from the United States, Italy and Spain. T cells, B-cell-depleted T cells, or PBMCs supplied cDNA or gDNA.

The table lists this clone with a count of one. This table comes from immunoSEQ multiplex PCR, and its TCRdb copy is limited to in-frame clones, with some not included. The sample lists around 250,000 clones, just under 90% occurring once. Before they entered the study, exposed participants had met a COVID-19 case within 2 weeks. The junction had 7 bases not matched to a gene; V was cut back by 3 bases and J by 3 bases. Per germline, CDR1 LNHDA and CDR2 SQIVND (reference sequence). The CDR3 sequence is 15 residues long. This clonotype was sampled from a man in his fifties who had been exposed to COVID-19. Sequences were obtained from PBMCs or T cells enriched from blood (not recorded which). This chain joins TRBV19 and TRBJ1-1; 7 bases fit TRBD1. The CDR3 coding sequence is TGTGCCAGTAGTATCCCGACAGGGACGGACACTGAAGCTTTCTTT. Encoded protein: CASSIPTGTDTEAFF.